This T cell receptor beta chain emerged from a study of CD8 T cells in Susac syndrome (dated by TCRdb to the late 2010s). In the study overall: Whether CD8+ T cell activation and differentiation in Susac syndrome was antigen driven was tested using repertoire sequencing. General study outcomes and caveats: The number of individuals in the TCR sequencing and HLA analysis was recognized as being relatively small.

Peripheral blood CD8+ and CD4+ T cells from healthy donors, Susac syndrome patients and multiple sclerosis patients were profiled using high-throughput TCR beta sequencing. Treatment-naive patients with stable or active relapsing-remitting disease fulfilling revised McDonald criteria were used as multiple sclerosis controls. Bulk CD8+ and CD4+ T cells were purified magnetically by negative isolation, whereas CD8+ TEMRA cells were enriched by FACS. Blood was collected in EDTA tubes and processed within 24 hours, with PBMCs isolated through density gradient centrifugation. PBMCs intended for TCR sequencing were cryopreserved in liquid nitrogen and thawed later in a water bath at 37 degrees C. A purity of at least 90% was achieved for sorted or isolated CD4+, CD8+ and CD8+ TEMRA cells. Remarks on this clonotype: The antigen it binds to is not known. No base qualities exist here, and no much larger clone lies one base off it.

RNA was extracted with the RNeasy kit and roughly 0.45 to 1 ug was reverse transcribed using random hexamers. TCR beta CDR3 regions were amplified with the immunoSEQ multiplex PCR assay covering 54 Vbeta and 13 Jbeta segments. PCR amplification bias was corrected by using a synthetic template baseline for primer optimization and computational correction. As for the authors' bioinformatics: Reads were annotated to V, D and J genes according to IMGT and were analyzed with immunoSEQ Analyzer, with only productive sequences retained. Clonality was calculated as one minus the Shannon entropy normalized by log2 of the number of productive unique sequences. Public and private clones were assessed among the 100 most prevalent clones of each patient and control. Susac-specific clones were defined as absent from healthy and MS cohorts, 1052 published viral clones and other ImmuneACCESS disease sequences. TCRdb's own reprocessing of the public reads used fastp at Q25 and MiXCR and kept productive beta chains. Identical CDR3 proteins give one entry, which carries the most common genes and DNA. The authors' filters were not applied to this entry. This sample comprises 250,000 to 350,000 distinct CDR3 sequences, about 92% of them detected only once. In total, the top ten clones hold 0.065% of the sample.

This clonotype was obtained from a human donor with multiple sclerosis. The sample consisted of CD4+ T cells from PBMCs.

The CDR3 amino acid sequence is: CASSQEGGRSGYTF. The nucleotide sequence reads as follows: TGTGCCAGCAGCCAAGAAGGAGGGCGCAGTGGCTACACCTTC. The chain links TRBV4-2 with TRBJ1-2; confidence is insufficient to name the D gene. The cysteine opens and the phenylalanine closes a CDR3 of 14 amino acids. Only the CDR3 portion is preserved as DNA: 42 bases, with reading frame beginning at the first base. V is clipped by 0 bases and J by 7 bases, and the sequence between their germline boundaries is 12 bases long. Reading the germline V gene gives CDR1 LGHNA and CDR2 YNFKEQ.